One T cell receptor (beta chain) is described in this entry. Its antigen is currently unknown. Data came from immunoSEQ multiplex PCR; TCRdb stores just in-frame clones and leaves some out. The table shows tens of thousands of clones, with roughly nine tenths occurring only once. These data originate in a study of T cells in localized non-small cell lung cancer. Study conclusions and caveats: Patients showing higher blood T cell density tended to see longer overall survival. Adjacent lung was found to contain a median approximately 62 of the top 100 tumor clones.

Sequenced material: peripheral blood, taken before any cancer treatment. This sequence originates from a man aged 40-75 years with stage I lung adenocarcinoma.

The CDR3 here is CATEGPIQETQYF. CDR3 bases: TGTGCCACCGAGGGCCCGATCCAAGAGACCCAGTACTTC. This chain uses TRBV15 with TRBJ2-5; possible D gene TRBD2, 5 bases. The CDR3 covers 13 residues. Germline V CDR1 and CDR2: LNHNV, YYDKDF (reference sequence). V was trimmed by 8 bases and J by 1 base, leaving 11 bases between them.